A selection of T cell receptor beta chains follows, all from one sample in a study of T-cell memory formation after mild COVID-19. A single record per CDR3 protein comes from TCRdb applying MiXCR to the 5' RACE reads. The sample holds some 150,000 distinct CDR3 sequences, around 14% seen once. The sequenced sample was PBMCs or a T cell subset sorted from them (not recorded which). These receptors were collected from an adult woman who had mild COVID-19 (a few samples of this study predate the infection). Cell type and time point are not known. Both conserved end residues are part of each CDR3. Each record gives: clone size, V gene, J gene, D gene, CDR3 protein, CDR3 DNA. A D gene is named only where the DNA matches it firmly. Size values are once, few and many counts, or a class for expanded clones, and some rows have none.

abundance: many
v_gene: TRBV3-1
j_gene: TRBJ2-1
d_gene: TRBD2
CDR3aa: CASSQDFSGASYNEQFF
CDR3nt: TGTGCCAGCAGCCAAGACTTTAGCGGGGCGTCTTACAATGAGCAGTTCTTC

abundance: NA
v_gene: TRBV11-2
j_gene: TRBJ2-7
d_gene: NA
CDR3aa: CASSLNRVRSYEQYF
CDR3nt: TGTGCCAGCAGCTTGAACAGGGTGAGGTCCTACGAGCAGTACTTC

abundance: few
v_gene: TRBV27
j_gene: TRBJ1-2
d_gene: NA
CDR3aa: CASSSNLGGSYYGYTF
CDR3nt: TGTGCCAGCAGTTCTAACCTCGGGGGGTCTTACTATGGCTACACCTTC

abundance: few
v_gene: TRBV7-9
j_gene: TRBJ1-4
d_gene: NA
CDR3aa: CASRSGTVEKLFF
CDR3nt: TGTGCCAGCCGGTCCGGGACTGTGGAAAAACTGTTTTTT

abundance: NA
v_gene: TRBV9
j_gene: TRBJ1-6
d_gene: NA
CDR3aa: CASSTLPSYNSPLHF
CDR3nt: TGTGCCAGTTCGACATTACCCTCCTATAATTCACCCCTCCACTTT

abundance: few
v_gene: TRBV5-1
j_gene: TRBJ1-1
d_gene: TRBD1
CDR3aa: CASSQGQGSDTEAFF
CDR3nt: TGCGCCAGCAGCCAGGGACAGGGTTCGGACACTGAAGCTTTCTTT

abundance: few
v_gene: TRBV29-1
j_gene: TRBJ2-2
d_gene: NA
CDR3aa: CSVAGSGVAGELFF
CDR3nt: TGCAGCGTTGCAGGGTCCGGAGTGGCCGGGGAGCTGTTTTTT

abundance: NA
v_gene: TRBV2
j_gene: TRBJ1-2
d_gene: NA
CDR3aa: CASSRQYGYTF
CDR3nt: TGTGCCAGCAGTCGACAGTATGGCTACACCTTC

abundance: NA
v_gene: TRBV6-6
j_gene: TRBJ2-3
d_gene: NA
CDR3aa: CASAPPGRSTDTQYF
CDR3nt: TGTGCCAGCGCCCCCCCGGGACGGAGCACAGATACGCAGTATTTT

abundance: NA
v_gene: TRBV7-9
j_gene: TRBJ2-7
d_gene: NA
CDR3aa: CASSLAGDYEQYF
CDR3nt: TGTGCCAGCAGCTTAGCAGGGGACTACGAGCAGTACTTC

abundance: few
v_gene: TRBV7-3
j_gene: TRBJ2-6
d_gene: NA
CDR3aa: CASSLQYGANVLTF
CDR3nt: TGTGCCAGCAGCCTACAATACGGGGCCAACGTCCTGACTTTC